The present entry profiles one TCR beta chain with its context. As yet, its antigen is unknown. Germline CDR1 reads GTSNPN; CDR2 reads SVGIG (reference sequence). This CDR3 has 15 amino acids. Deletions cut 5 bases from V and 4 bases from J, with 18 bases between. This table comes from immunoSEQ multiplex PCR, and its TCRdb copy is limited to in-frame clones, with some not included. In the table there are some 70,000 clones, over 75% of which are singletons. This sample is part of a study of radiotherapy plus CTLA-4 blockade in lung cancer. About the research overall: Objective responses occurred in around 18% of patients; around 30% had disease control.

Focal radiation with ipilimumab CTLA-4 blockade was given to patients with chemo-refractory metastatic non-small-cell lung cancer. Study-wide results and caveats: Among blood TCR repertoires after radiotherapy plus ipilimumab, tumor-derived clones expanded. Reported findings show early blood T cell clone dynamics, with interferon-beta, best predicted response.

The specimen was peripheral blood, collected from a patient treated with radiotherapy plus ipilimumab. The clonotype was recovered from a human donor with non-small cell lung cancer who had a partial response to radiotherapy plus ipilimumab. The chain uses TRBV30 and TRBJ1-3, with a possible D match to TRBD1 (6 bases). This CDR3 reads CAWGTAVRGGNTIYF. The DNA for the CDR3 is TGTGCCTGGGGGACGGCAGTTAGGGGGGGAAACACCATATATTTT.